Below, 3 T cell receptor beta chains from the same sample are listed, as sequenced in a study of T cell responses to AZD1222 COVID-19 vaccine. Sequencing used immunoSEQ multiplex PCR; TCRdb keeps in-frame clones, though not all of them. The profile covers roughly 150,000 clones, with 85% to 90% appearing a single time and 6% to 8% taken by the ten largest. Source: peripheral blood, taken on day 0 of AZD1222 vaccination. Receptors were obtained from an adult in good health.

The chain employs TRBV28 and TRBJ2-5; tentatively, D is TRBD2 (6 bases). This CDR3 is 14 amino acids long. V was pared by 4 bases and J by 2 bases, with 11 bases between. The germline V gene has CDR1 MDHEN and CDR2 SYDVKM. Written as DNA, the CDR3 is TGTGCCAGCAGTTCCTCCGGGGGACAAGAGACCCAGTACTTC. Translating it yields CASSSSGGQETQYF.

The chain links TRBV24-1 to TRBJ1-2; D ambiguous. Germline values: CDR1 KGHDR, CDR2 SFDVKD. This CDR3 contains 12 residues. V dropped 0 bases and J dropped 7 bases, with 5 bases sitting between them. The DNA of the CDR3 is TGTGCCACCAGTGATTTGTACTCTGGCTACACCTTC. Translated, it gives CATSDLYSGYTF.

The rearrangement joins TRBV6-1 to TRBJ1-3, with TRBD1 identical over 7 bases. Germline loops: CDR1 MNHNS, CDR2 SASEGT. This CDR3 contains 15 residues. V trimming: 3 bases; J trimming: 4 bases; junction bases outside the gene matches: 6. The CDR3 DNA is TGTGCCAGCAGTGATGGGACAGCGCTCGGAAACACCATATATTTT. Amino acids: CASSDGTALGNTIYF.